The 4 T cell receptor beta chains in this list originate from one sample, sequenced in a study of cytomegalovirus exposure and HLA in healthy donors. Primers for the PCR totalled 60 Vbeta and 13 Jbeta. Assay: immunoSEQ multiplex PCR; the TCRdb copy retains only in-frame clones and omits some. The sample totals roughly 88,000 clones. The source material was PBMCs. The receptors shown here come from a man aged 50 or older in good health and CMV-seropositive.

The chain is built from TRBV7-8 and TRBJ2-3, with TRBD1 matching over 7 bases. The CDR3 contains 14 residues. V lost 5 bases and J lost 2; bases outside the gene matches: 4. Germline-derived CDR1 and CDR2 are SGHVS and FQNEAQ. The CDR3 loop is CASSGTAFTDTQYF. The CDR3 nucleotides read TGTGCCAGCAGCGGGACAGCTTTCACAGATACGCAGTATTTT.

CDR3 nucleotides: TGTGCCAGCAGCTTAGTCATGAACTATGGCTACACCTTC. Protein product: CASSLVMNYGYTF. J is TRBJ1-2 and V is TRBV7-9; D remains unclear. The V gene's germline CDR1 is SEHNR and CDR2 FQNEAQ (reference sequence). V was clipped by 1 base and J by 2 bases, with 5 bases between them. This CDR3 spans 13 amino acids.

This chain joins TRBV4-3 and TRBJ2-6, with a possible D match to TRBD1 (7 bases). CDR1 is LGHNA and CDR2 is YSLEER in the germline V gene. The CDR3 runs 18 residues. The V end was cut by 0 bases, the J end by 3 bases, with 15 bases between. The CDR3 loop is CASSQDRGVFGGANVLTF. DNA for the CDR3: TGCGCCAGCAGCCAAGACAGGGGGGTATTCGGTGGGGCCAACGTCCTGACTTTC.

The chain recombines TRBV14 with TRBJ2-7; 8 bases are shared with TRBD1. The germline V gene has CDR1 SGHDN and CDR2 FVKESK. Trimming took 4 bases from V and 6 from J; bases not matched to a gene: 5. This CDR3 has 13 residues. CDR3 protein: CASSPLDRGEQYV. Written as DNA, the CDR3 is TGTGCCAGCAGCCCACTCGACAGGGGCGAGCAGTACGTC.